One and the same sample provided the 3 T cell receptor beta chains below, sequenced in a study of neurological immune-mediated disorders. TCRdb passed the 5' RACE reads through MiXCR, listing each CDR3 protein once. The table lists about 58,000 distinct CDR3 sequences, under 3% of them singletons, with around 3% in the top ten. Sequenced sample: PBMCs. Receptors originate from a middle-aged man with multiple sclerosis.

This clonotype was counted ten times or more. This chain uses TRBV20-1 with TRBJ1-1; TRBD1 might be the D (6 bases). The CDR3 length is 13 residues. The V gene lost 4 bases and the J gene lost 1 base, with 10 bases spanning the gap. The germline V gene encodes CDR1 DFQATT and CDR2 SNEGSKA (reference sequence). CDR3 coding DNA: TGCAGTGCTACGGGACACCAGAACACTGAAGCTTTCTTT. It specifies CSATGHQNTEAFF.

Many counts were recorded for this clonotype. J is TRBJ1-6 and V is TRBV20-1; D might be TRBD1 (5 bases). Germline V gene lookup returns CDR1 DFQATT and CDR2 SNEGSKA (reference sequence). Trimming cost V 0 bases and J 8 bases, with 17 bases left between them. This CDR3 has 16 residues. CDR3 residues: CSAREERGPSHSPLHF. The CDR3 region has the DNA TGCAGTGCTAGAGAGGAACGGGGACCCTCCCATTCACCCCTCCACTTT.

This chain joins TRBV20-1 and TRBJ2-1; the D is unclear. The CDR3 covers 8 residues. Looked up from germline, CDR1 is DFQATT and CDR2 is SNEGSKA (reference sequence). V gave up 5 bases and J gave up 9 bases, with 2 bases separating them. CDR3 bases: TGCAGTGCTGCTGAGCAGTTCTTC. Translating gives CSAAEQFF.